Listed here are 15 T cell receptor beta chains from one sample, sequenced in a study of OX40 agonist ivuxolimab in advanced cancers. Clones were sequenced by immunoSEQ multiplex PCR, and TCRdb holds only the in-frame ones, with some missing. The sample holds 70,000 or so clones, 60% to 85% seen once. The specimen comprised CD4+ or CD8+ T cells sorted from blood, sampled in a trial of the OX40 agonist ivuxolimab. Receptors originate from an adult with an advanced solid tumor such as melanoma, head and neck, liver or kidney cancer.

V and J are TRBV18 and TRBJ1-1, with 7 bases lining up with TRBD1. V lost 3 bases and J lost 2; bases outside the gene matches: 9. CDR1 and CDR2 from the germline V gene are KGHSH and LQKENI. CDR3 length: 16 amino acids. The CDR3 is CASSPTGATVNTEAFF. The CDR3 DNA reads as TGTGCCAGCTCACCCACAGGGGCGACGGTTAACACTGAAGCTTTCTTT. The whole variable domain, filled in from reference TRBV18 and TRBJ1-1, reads NAGVMQNPRHLVRRRGQEARLRCSPMKGHSHVYWYRQLPEEGLKFMVYLQKENIIDESGMPKERFSAEFPKEGPSILRIQQVVRGDSAAYFCASSPTGATVNTEAFFGQGTRLTVV.

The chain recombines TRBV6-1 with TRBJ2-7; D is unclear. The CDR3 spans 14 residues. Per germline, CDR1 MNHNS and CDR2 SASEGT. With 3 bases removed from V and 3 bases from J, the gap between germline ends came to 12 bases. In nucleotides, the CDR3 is TGTGCCAGCAGTGAGTTCGGCCGAAACTACGAGCAGTACTTC. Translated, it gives CASSEFGRNYEQYF.

CDR3 sequence (DNA): TGCGCCAGCAGTGGACAGGGTGTGACAGATACGCAGTATTTT. Its translation: CASSGQGVTDTQYF. This chain connects TRBV10-1 to TRBJ2-3; 7 bases match TRBD1. This CDR3 region has 14 residues. With 4 bases clipped from V and 3 bases from J, the junction kept 4 bases outside the gene matches. Germline CDR1 is WNHNN and CDR2 is SYGVQD (reference sequence).

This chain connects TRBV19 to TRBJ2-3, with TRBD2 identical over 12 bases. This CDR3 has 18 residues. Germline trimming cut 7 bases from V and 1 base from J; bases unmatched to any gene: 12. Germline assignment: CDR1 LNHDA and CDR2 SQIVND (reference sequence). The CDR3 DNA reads TGTGCCAGTACCGGAGGACTAGCGGGAAAGGGGGGCACAGATACGCAGTATTTT. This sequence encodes CASTGGLAGKGGTDTQYF.

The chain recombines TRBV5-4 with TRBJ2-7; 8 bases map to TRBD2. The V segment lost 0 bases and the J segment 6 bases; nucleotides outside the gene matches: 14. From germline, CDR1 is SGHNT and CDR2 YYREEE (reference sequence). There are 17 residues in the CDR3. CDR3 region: CASSLDASGLGPAEQYF. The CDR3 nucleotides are TGTGCCAGCAGCTTGGATGCTAGCGGGTTAGGCCCGGCCGAGCAGTACTTC.

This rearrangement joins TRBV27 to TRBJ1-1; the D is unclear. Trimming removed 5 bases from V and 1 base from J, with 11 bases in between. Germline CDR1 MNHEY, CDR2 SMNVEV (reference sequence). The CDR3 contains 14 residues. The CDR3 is CASSNGEKNTEAFF. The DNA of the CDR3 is TGTGCCAGCAGTAACGGGGAGAAGAACACTGAAGCTTTCTTT.

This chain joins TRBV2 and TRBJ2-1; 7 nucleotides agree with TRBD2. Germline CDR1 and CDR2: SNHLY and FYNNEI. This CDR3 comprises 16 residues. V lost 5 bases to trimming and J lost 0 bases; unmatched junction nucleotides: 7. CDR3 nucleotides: TGTGCCAGCAGTCGAGTTCTAGCGGCCTCCTACAATGAGCAGTTCTTC. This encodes CASSRVLAASYNEQFF. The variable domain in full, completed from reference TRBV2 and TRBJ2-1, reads EPEVTQTPSHQVTQMGQEVILRCVPISNHLYFYWYRQILGQKVEFLVSFYNNEISEKSEIFDDQFSVERPDGSNFTLKIRSTKLEDSAMYFCASSRVLAASYNEQFFGPGTRLTVL.

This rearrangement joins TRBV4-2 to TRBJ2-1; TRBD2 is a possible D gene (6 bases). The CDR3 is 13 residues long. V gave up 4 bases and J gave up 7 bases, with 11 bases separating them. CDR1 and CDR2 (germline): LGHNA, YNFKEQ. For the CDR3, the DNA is TGTGCCAGCAGCCGCCCGGAGGGGAATGAGCAGTTCTTC. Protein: CASSRPEGNEQFF.

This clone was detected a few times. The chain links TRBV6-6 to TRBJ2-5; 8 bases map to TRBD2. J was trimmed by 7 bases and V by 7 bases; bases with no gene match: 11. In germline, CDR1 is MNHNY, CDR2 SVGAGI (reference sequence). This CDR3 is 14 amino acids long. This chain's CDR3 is CASTSPGGAGTQYF. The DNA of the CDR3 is TGTGCCAGCACCAGCCCGGGGGGGGCTGGGACCCAGTACTTC.

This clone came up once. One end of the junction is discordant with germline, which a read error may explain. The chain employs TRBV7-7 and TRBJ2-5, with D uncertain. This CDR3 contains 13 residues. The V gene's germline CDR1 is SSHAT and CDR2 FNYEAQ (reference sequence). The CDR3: CASSLGTRETQYF. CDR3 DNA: TGTGCTAGCAGCTTAGGAACGAGGGAGACCCAGTACTTC.

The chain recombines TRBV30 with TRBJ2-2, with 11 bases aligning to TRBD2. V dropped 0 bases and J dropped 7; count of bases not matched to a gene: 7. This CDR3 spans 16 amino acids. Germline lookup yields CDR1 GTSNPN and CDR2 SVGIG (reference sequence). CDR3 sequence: CAWSVLGTSGIGELFF. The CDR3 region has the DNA TGTGCCTGGAGTGTACTGGGGACTAGCGGTATCGGGGAGCTGTTTTTT.

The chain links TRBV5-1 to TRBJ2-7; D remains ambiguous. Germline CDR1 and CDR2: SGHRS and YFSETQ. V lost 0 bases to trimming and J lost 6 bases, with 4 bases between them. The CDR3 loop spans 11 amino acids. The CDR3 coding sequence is TGCGCCAGCAGCTTGGATCGCGAGCAGTACTTC. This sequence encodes CASSLDREQYF.

CDR3: CASSPEVKSDTQYF. Written as DNA, the CDR3 is TGTGCCAGCAGCCCCGAGGTAAAATCAGATACGCAGTATTTT. The V gene is TRBV11-2, the J gene TRBJ2-3; D gene unclear. The CDR3 has 14 amino acids. Trimming took off 5 bases at V and 4 bases at J, with 13 bases between the two ends. Germline loops: CDR1 SGHAT, CDR2 FQNNGV.

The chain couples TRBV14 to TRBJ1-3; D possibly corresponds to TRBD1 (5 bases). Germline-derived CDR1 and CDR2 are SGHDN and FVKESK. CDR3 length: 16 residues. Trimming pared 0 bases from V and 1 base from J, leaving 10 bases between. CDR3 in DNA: TGTGCCAGCAGCCAAGACTGGTGGGGGTCTGGAAACACCATATATTTT. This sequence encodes CASSQDWWGSGNTIYF.

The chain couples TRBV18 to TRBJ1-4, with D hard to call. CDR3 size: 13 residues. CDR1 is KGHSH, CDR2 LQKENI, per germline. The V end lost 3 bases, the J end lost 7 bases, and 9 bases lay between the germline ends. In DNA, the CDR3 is TGTGCCAGCTCACCGGGCCTCCTTGAAAAACTGTTTTTT. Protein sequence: CASSPGLLEKLFF.